Listed below are T cell receptor beta chains from one sample, sequenced in a study of Ad26.COV2.S vaccination and SARS-CoV-2 variants. Produced via immunoSEQ multiplex PCR; TCRdb's table is partial and in-frame only. Here the sample spans some 390,000 clones, about 91% being singletons. The sequenced sample was peripheral blood, obtained in a trial of Ad26.COV2.S vaccine versus placebo. Receptor source: a person between 18 and 59 years old who received the Ad26.COV2.S COVID-19 vaccine or a placebo. CDR3s include the opening cysteine and the closing phenylalanine or tryptophan. D genes are given only for firm matches. A clone size is listed for some rows: how often the clone was seen (once, few, many), or a class if it is expanded.

.	.	TRBJ1-1	TRBV30	CAWSLGGDTEAFF	TGTGCCTGGAGTCTAGGAGGAGACACTGAAGCTTTCTTT
.	few	TRBJ1-3	TRBV5-4	CASSQDNSGNTIYF	TGTGCCAGCAGCCAGGACAACTCTGGAAACACCATATATTTT
.	.	TRBJ2-7	TRBV20-1	CSASGLTAYEQYF	TGCAGTGCTAGTGGGCTAACAGCCTACGAGCAGTACTTC
.	.	TRBJ1-4	TRBV19	CASTLQGSTNEKLFF	TGTGCCTCCACACTTCAGGGGTCAACTAATGAAAAACTGTTTTTT
TRBD2	.	TRBJ2-5	TRBV27	CASSLDGLAGGAETQYF	TGTGCCAGCAGTTTAGATGGGCTAGCGGGAGGCGCAGAGACCCAGTACTTC
TRBD2	.	TRBJ2-7	TRBV5-1	CASSAGLAPGSLEQYF	TGCGCCAGCAGCGCGGGACTAGCGCCTGGGAGTCTCGAGCAGTACTTC
TRBD2	.	TRBJ2-1	TRBV9	CASSSTLAGESYNEQFF	TGTGCCAGCAGCTCCACACTAGCGGGAGAATCCTACAATGAGCAGTTCTTC
TRBD2	.	TRBJ2-5	TRBV10-1	CASSRGLAGGVGETQYF	TGCGCCAGCAGTCGCGGACTAGCGGGAGGAGTGGGGGAGACCCAGTACTTC
.	once	TRBJ1-1	TRBV7-3	CASSSLGATEAFF	TGTGCCAGCAGCTCCCTGGGGGCGACTGAAGCTTTCTTT
TRBD1	.	TRBJ1-1	TRBV29-1	CSVIPGTGRRGTEAFF	TGCAGCGTCATACCCGGGACAGGACGGCGGGGCACTGAAGCTTTCTTT
TRBD2	.	TRBJ2-3	TRBV6-2/TRBV6-3	CASSYPLTGGLTDTQYF	TGTGCCAGCAGTTACCCCTTAACGGGGGGACTCACAGATACGCAGTATTTT
TRBD1	.	TRBJ1-2	TRBV10-3	CATRDRDDYGYTF	TGTGCCACCCGGGACAGGGACGACTATGGCTACACCTTC
.	.	TRBJ2-7	TRBV5-4	CASSPARGWPRGEQYF	TGTGCCAGCAGCCCGGCCAGGGGATGGCCCAGAGGGGAGCAGTACTTC
TRBD2	.	TRBJ2-7	TRBV24-1	CATSEYGGVLLGPGSYEQYF	TGTGCCACCAGTGAATATGGGGGGGTGTTACTGGGTCCAGGGAGCTACGAGCAGTACTTC
.	.	TRBJ2-5	TRBV4-1	CASSQERAGTETQYF	TGCGCCAGCAGCCAAGAACGGGCAGGGACGGAGACCCAGTACTTC
.	.	TRBJ2-3	TRBV11-2	CASSGWTRTDTQYF	TGTGCCAGCAGCGGATGGACCCGCACAGATACGCAGTATTTT
TRBD1	.	TRBJ1-2	TRBV28	CASSGGGTGVYGYTF	TGTGCCAGCAGCGGGGGAGGGACAGGGGTCTATGGCTACACCTTC
.	.	TRBJ2-7	TRBV7-8	CASSPSESEQYF	TGTGCCAGCAGCCCTAGCGAGTCAGAGCAGTACTTC
TRBD1	.	TRBJ1-2	TRBV7-2	CASSKTGYYGYTF	TGTGCCAGCAGTAAGACAGGGTACTATGGCTACACCTTC
TRBD1	.	TRBJ2-5	TRBV29-1	CSVAPGDRRGETQYF	TGCAGCGTTGCCCCCGGGGACAGGAGGGGGGAGACCCAGTACTTC